The rows below give T cell receptor beta chains drawn from one sample of a study of shared clonotypes between healthy human individuals. Measured with immunoSEQ multiplex PCR; TCRdb has only the in-frame clones, and not every one. The data hold 1,100,000 or so clones, with more than 75% observed a single time. What was sequenced was memory CD4+ T cells from PBMCs. All receptors come from a man younger than 35 in good health. Some clones in this sample may be carry-over from other donors' samples. Each CDR3 is given with its conserved first and last residue. The D gene is left open where the match is weak. Some rows have no size entry. The others give once, few or many, or a class for an expanded clone.

TRBJ2-3	NA	TRBV5-6	NA	TGTGCCAGCAGCTTGGTAGCCGGGTTCGGCACAGATACGCAGTATTTT	CASSLVAGFGTDTQYF
TRBJ2-3	NA	TRBV7-3	NA	TGTGCCAGCAGCTTATTAGGACTCGACACAGATACGCAGTATTTT	CASSLLGLDTDTQYF
TRBJ1-1	NA	TRBV19	NA	TGTGCCAGTAGTGTCTATCAGGGCGAGGACACTGAAGCTTTCTTT	CASSVYQGEDTEAFF
TRBJ2-7	NA	TRBV29-1	NA	TGCAGCGTTGGAAGACAGTACGAGCAGTACTTC	CSVGRQYEQYF
TRBJ1-4	NA	TRBV4-1	NA	TGCGCCAGCAGCCAAGCAGCAAAAAGACAGCCTAATGAAAAACTGTTTTTT	CASSQAAKRQPNEKLFF
TRBJ2-3	NA	TRBV30	NA	TGTGCCTGGAGTCAACCGGGCACAGATACGCAGTATTTT	CAWSQPGTDTQYF
TRBJ2-7	NA	TRBV2	TRBD2	TGTGCCAGCACCCGTGAGGGAGGGGACTCCTACGAGCAGTACTTC	CASTREGGDSYEQYF
TRBJ2-3	NA	TRBV7-2	TRBD2	TGTGCCAGCTTGACTAGCACCCCCACAGATACGCAGTATTTT	CASLTSTPTDTQYF
TRBJ1-1	NA	TRBV28	TRBD1	TGTGCCAGCAGTTCACCGGGACAGATGAACACTGAAGCTTTCTTT	CASSSPGQMNTEAFF
TRBJ2-5	NA	TRBV9	TRBD2	TGTGCCAGCAGCGTTCGGGGTAGCGGGAGGGCAGAGACCCAGTACTTC	CASSVRGSGRAETQYF
TRBJ1-1	NA	TRBV10-3	NA	TGTGCCATCAGTGTAAGGGGCATGAACACTGAAGCTTTCTTT	CAISVRGMNTEAFF
TRBJ1-1	NA	TRBV28	TRBD1	TGTGCCAGCAGTGGGGGACAGGGTAAGCGAGCTTTCTTT	CASSGGQGKRAFF
TRBJ2-5	once	TRBV29-1	NA	TGCAGCGTCGCCCCACGGGGCATGGAAGAGACCCAGTACTTC	CSVAPRGMEETQYF
TRBJ1-1	NA	TRBV28	TRBD1	TGTGCCAGCAGTTTATTCGGACAGGGGGCCGGTGCTTTCTTT	CASSLFGQGAGAFF
TRBJ1-1	many	TRBV6-5	NA	TGTGCCAGCAGTAAAAACAGGGACCTGAACACTGAAGCTTTCTTT	CASSKNRDLNTEAFF
TRBJ1-6	NA	TRBV11-2	NA	TGTGCCAGCAGCTTAGCGGATCGGGATTCACCCCTCCACTTT	CASSLADRDSPLHF
TRBJ2-7	NA	TRBV6-1	NA	TGTGCCAGCAGTGAGACCAGAAGCTACGAGCAGTACTTC	CASSETRSYEQYF
TRBJ2-7	NA	TRBV7-3	TRBD2	TGTGCCAGCAGCCTCCTTAGCGGGACCAACTCCTACGAGCAGTACTTC	CASSLLSGTNSYEQYF
TRBJ1-1	NA	TRBV10-3	NA	TGTGCCATCAGTGAGTCTCGAGGCAGGGGTCACGCTGAAGCTTTCTTT	CAISESRGRGHAEAFF
TRBJ1-4	NA	TRBV28	NA	TGTGCCAGCAGACCGCAGGGGTGGCCTGGGGAAAAACTGTTTTTT	CASRPQGWPGEKLFF
TRBJ1-2	NA	TRBV19	NA	TGTGCCAGTAGAGAACAGGGAGGAGACGGCTACACCTTC	CASREQGGDGYTF
TRBJ2-7	NA	TRBV18	NA	TGTGCCAGCTCCCCCGATGGGTTGCGGGCCCTCGCGGACGAGCAGTACTTC	CASSPDGLRALADEQYF
TRBJ2-5	NA	TRBV5-1	TRBD2	TGCGCCAGCAGCTTGGGCCCAGCGGGGGTAGGGGAGACCCAGTACTTC	CASSLGPAGVGETQYF
TRBJ2-7	NA	TRBV5-1	NA	TGCGCCAGCAGCTTGGGGGTGTCCTACGAGCAGTACTTC	CASSLGVSYEQYF
TRBJ2-3	NA	TRBV11-2	TRBD2	TGTGCCAGCAGCCCCGTGGGACTAGCGGGAGTGACAGATACGCAGTATTTT	CASSPVGLAGVTDTQYF
TRBJ1-4	NA	TRBV5-1	NA	TGCGCCAGCAGCTTTACTGGATCCGCAACTAATGAAAAACTGTTTTTT	CASSFTGSATNEKLFF
TRBJ1-1	NA	TRBV5-5	NA	TGTGCCAGCAGCTTATCCGACGGATACACTGAAGCTTTCTTT	CASSLSDGYTEAFF
TRBJ2-3	NA	TRBV7-2	NA	TGTGCCAGCGGCAGGATAGATACGCAGTATTTT	CASGRIDTQYF
TRBJ2-2	NA	TRBV7-9	TRBD1	TGTGCCAGCAGCTCGGGACAGGGGATCGGGGAGCTGTTTTTT	CASSSGQGIGELFF
TRBJ1-5	NA	TRBV18	TRBD1	TGTGCCAGCTCACCAAATGCTGGGACAGGGGGTCAGCCCCAGCATTTT	CASSPNAGTGGQPQHF
TRBJ1-1	NA	TRBV2	NA	TGTGCCAGCAGATTCAACCTACAGGGGAACACTGAAGCTTTCTTT	CASRFNLQGNTEAFF
TRBJ1-2	few	TRBV12-5	NA	TGTGCTAGTGGTTTGGAAGCAGGAATAGCGATCACCTTC	CASGLEAGIAITF
TRBJ2-7	NA	TRBV27	TRBD1	TGTGCCAGCAGTTTCCAGGGGGCCTACGAGCAGTACTTC	CASSFQGAYEQYF
TRBJ1-4	NA	TRBV4-3	NA	TGCGCCAGCAGCCAAGAGTTAAGTGGAAAACTGTTTTTT	CASSQELSGKLFF
TRBJ2-3	NA	TRBV28	NA	TGTGCCAGCAGTTTGGAGCAGGGGAGCACAGATACGCAGTATTTT	CASSLEQGSTDTQYF
TRBJ2-2	few	TRBV19	NA	TGTGCCAGTAGTATCCCCAACACCGGGGAGCTGTTTTTT	CASSIPNTGELFF
TRBJ2-7	NA	TRBV7-8	NA	TGTGCCAGCAGCTTAGTAGGTTTGCTAGGGGGATCCTACGAGCAGTACTTC	CASSLVGLLGGSYEQYF
TRBJ1-2	few	TRBV2	TRBD1	TGTGCCAGCAGTTACGAGACAGGGGCCTATGGCTACACCTTC	CASSYETGAYGYTF
TRBJ2-7	NA	TRBV6-5	NA	TGTGCCAGCGGGACCTACGAGCAGTACTTC	CASGTYEQYF
TRBJ2-7	NA	TRBV7-3	NA	TGTGCCAGCAGCTTTGGTAGCGGCTACGAGCAGTACTTC	CASSFGSGYEQYF
TRBJ2-2	NA	TRBV19	TRBD1	TGTGCCAGTAGAGGAGGACAGGGGGCGACCGGGGAGCTGTTTTTT	CASRGGQGATGELFF
TRBJ2-3	NA	TRBV27	NA	TGTGCCAGCAGTCCCAGCGGTCAGGGGGAGGGCTATACGCAGTATTTT	CASSPSGQGEGYTQYF
TRBJ2-7	few	TRBV5-6	NA	TGTGCCAGCAGCTTGGGGTCCTGGCCGAGCTCCTACGAGCAGTACTTC	CASSLGSWPSSYEQYF
TRBJ2-1	NA	TRBV5-1	TRBD2	TGCGCCAGCAGCTTGGGGACTAGCGGGAATGAGCAGTTCTTC	CASSLGTSGNEQFF
TRBJ2-3	NA	TRBV2	TRBD1	TGTGCCAGCAGTGAATGGGGCCAGGGGGCAGATACGCAGTATTTT	CASSEWGQGADTQYF
TRBJ2-1	NA	TRBV30	NA	TGTGCCTGGAGCCTCGGCTCCTTAGAGCAGTTCTTC	CAWSLGSLEQFF
TRBJ1-3	NA	TRBV28	NA	TGTGCCAGCAGTGCCCCCCTCGGACAGTACTCTGGAAACACCATATATTTT	CASSAPLGQYSGNTIYF
TRBJ1-2	once	TRBV5-1	NA	TGCGCCAGCCGGACAGTAATGAACTATGGCTACACCTTC	CASRTVMNYGYTF
TRBJ2-7	NA	TRBV2	NA	TGTGCCAGCAGTGTGGAAGGCTACGAGCAGTACTTC	CASSVEGYEQYF
TRBJ2-2	NA	TRBV7-2	NA	TGTGCCAGCAGCTTAGTCCAAGGTGGGGAGCTGTTTTTT	CASSLVQGGELFF
TRBJ2-4	NA	TRBV5-1	NA	TGCGCCAGCAGCCTTTATTCAGGGGATGGAGCCAAAAACATTCAGTACTTC	CASSLYSGDGAKNIQYF
TRBJ2-2	NA	TRBV5-6	NA	TGTGCCAGCAGCTTGGAGGTGGGCTACACCGGGGAGCTGTTTTTT	CASSLEVGYTGELFF
TRBJ2-3	NA	TRBV28	TRBD2	TGTGCCAGCAGTTCCCGGGCTAGCGGGAGGCCAGATACGCAGTATTTT	CASSSRASGRPDTQYF